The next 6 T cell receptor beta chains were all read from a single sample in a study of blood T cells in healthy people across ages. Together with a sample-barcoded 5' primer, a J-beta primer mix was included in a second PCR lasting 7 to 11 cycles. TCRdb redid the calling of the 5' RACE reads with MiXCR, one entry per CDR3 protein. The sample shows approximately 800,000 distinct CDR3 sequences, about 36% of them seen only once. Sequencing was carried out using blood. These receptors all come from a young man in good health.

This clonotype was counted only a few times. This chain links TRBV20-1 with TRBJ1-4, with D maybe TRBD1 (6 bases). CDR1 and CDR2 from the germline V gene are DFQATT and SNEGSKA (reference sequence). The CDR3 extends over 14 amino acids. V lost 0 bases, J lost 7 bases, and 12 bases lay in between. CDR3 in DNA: TGCAGTGCTAGAGATACCAGGACAGCTGAAAAACTGTTTTTT. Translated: CSARDTRTAEKLFF.

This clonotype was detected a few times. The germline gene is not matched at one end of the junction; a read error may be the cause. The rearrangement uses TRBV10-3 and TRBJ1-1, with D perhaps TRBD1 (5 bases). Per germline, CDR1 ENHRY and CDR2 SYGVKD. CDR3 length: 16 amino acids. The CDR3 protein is CAISVGPGPLNTEAFF. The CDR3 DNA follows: TGTGCCATCAGCGTAGGGCCGGGACCGCTGAACACTGAGGCTTTCTTT.

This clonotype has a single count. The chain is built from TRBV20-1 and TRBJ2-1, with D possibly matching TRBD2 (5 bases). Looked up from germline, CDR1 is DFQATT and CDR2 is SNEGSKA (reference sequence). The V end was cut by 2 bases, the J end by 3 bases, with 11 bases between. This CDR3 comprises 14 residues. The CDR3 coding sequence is TGCAGTGCTAGACCTAGGGCGGGCTACAATGAGCAGTTCTTC. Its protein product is CSARPRAGYNEQFF.

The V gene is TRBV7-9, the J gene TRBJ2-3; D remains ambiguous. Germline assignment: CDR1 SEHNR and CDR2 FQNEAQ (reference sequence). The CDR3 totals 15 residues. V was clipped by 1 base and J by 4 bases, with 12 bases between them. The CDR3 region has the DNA TGTGCCAGCAGCTTAGTTGGCAGATCCGCAGATACGCAGTATTTT. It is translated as CASSLVGRSADTQYF.

The CDR3 spells CASSAQGIANYNEQFF. CDR3 sequence (DNA): TGTGCCAGCAGTGCACAGGGGATAGCCAACTACAATGAGCAGTTCTTC. This rearrangement joins TRBV27 to TRBJ2-1; 7 nucleotides agree with TRBD1. Germline V CDR1 and CDR2: MNHEY, SMNVEV (reference sequence). CDR3 length: 16 amino acids. The V gene end was trimmed by 5 bases and the J gene end by 3 bases; junction bases not matched to a gene: 10.

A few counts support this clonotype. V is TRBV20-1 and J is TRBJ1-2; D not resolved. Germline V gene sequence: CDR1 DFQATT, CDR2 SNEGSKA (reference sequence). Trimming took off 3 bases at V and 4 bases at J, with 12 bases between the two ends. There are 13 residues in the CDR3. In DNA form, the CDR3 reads TGCAGTGCTAGTATGGGGTTATCCTATGGCTACACCTTC. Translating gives CSASMGLSYGYTF.